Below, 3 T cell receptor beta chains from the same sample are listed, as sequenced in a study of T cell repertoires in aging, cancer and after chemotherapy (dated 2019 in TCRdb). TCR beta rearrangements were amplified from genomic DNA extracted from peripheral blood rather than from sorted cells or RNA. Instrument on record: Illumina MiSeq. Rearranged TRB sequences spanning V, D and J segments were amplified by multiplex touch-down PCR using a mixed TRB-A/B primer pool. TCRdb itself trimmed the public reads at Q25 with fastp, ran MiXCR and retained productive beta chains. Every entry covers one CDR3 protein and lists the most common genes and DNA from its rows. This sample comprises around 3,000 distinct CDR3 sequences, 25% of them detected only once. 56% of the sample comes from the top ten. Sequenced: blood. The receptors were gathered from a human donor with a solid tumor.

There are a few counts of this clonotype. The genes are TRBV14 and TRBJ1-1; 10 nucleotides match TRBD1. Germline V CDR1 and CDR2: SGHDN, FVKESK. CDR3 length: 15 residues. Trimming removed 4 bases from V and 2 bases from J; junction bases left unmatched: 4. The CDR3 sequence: CASSPRTGGNTEAFF. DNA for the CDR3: TGTGCCAGCAGCCCGCGGACAGGGGGTAACACTGAAGCTTTCTTT.

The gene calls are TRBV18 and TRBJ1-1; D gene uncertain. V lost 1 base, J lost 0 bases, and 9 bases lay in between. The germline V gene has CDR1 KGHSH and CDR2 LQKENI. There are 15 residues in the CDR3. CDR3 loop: CASSPLDEMNTEAFF. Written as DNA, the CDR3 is TGTGCCAGCTCACCACTGGACGAAATGAACACTGAAGCTTTCTTT.

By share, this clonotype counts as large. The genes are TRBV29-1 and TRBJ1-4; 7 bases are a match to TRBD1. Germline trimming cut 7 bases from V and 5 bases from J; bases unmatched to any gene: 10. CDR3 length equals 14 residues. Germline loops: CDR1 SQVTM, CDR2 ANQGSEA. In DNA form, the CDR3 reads TGCAGCGCTGACTTGACAGGGCGGAATGAAAAACTGTTTTTT. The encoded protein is CSADLTGRNEKLFF.